The sequence of this T cell receptor (beta chain) was determined in a study of shared clonotypes between healthy human individuals. Whole-study results and caveats: Roughly 5% of naive CD4 clonotypes were common to several donors. Depth of sequencing was expected to influence donor clonotype sharing.

In germline, CDR1 is SGHVS, CDR2 FQNEAQ. J was trimmed by 0 bases and V by 4 bases; bases with no gene match: 11. The CDR3 runs 19 residues. Naive CD8 cells lacked CD45RO, underwent positive selection for CCR7 and left out terminally differentiated effector memory CD45RA+ cells. In this sample, this clone turned up once. Its specificity is not known. The assay was immunoSEQ multiplex PCR, and TCRdb's table has in-frame clones only and misses some. The sample carries over 2,000,000 clones, about 93% recorded once. Sequenced sample: naive CD8+ T cells from PBMCs. The receptor's source is a man between 18 and 29 years old in good health. Some clones in this sample may be carry-over from other donors' samples. The chain is built from TRBV7-8 and TRBJ2-3; 12 bases agree with TRBD2. Here the CDR3 DNA reads TGTGCCAGCAGCTCTGAGGGACTAGCGGGCCTTACTAGCACAGATACGCAGTATTTT. Its protein product is CASSSEGLAGLTSTDTQYF.